Presented here are 23 T cell receptor beta chains from one specimen sequenced in a study of identical twins listed by TCRdb under 2016. Library preparation was by 5' RACE. The sequencing machine was an Illumina HiSeq 2000. Using fastp trimming at Q25 and MiXCR clonotype assembly, TCRdb reanalyzed the public sequencing data and kept in-frame beta chains. Duplicate CDR3 protein sequences are folded into a single record with the most common DNA and genes. In all, the sample holds about 570,000 distinct CDR3 sequences, and nearly 10% of those were seen once. The ten largest clonotypes hold 3% of the sample. The data also belong to a second study, concerning yellow fever vaccine responses in identical twins.

Specimen: PBMCs. Every receptor here comes from a woman younger than 30 in good health.

The gene calls are TRBV9 and TRBJ2-1; 11 bases align to TRBD2. There are 15 residues in the CDR3. The V gene end was trimmed by 2 bases and the J gene end by 8 bases; junction bases not matched to a gene: 6. Germline loops: CDR1 SGDLS, CDR2 YYNGEE. CDR3 region: CASSVTSGSGHEQFF. CDR3 sequence (DNA): TGTGCCAGCAGCGTTACTAGCGGGAGTGGGCATGAGCAGTTCTTC.

This clonotype was counted ten times or more. The V gene is TRBV27, the J gene TRBJ1-2; D is ambiguous. V lost 2 bases and J 8 bases, leaving 9 bases between the germline ends. This CDR3 spans 12 amino acids. Germline V lookup: CDR1 MNHEY, CDR2 SMNVEV (reference sequence). In nucleotides, the CDR3 is TGTGCCAGCAGTTTAGGAGGTGAAGGCTACACCTTC. It yields the protein CASSLGGEGYTF.

This clonotype turned up a few times. This chain joins TRBV5-6 and TRBJ1-4; D remains ambiguous. The V end was cut by 4 bases, the J end by 11 bases, with 15 bases between. Germline V gene data show CDR1 as SGHDT and CDR2 as YYEEEE. The CDR3 spans 13 residues. This CDR3 reads CASSLRPLGKLFF. The CDR3 DNA reads as TGTGCCAGCAGCCTTCGGCCCTTGGGGAAACTGTTTTTT.

This clonotype has ten or more counts. The V gene is TRBV28, the J gene TRBJ2-7; TRBD1 agrees at 9 bases. Per the germline V gene, CDR1 is MDHEN and CDR2 is SYDVKM. The ends lost 3 bases at V and 3 bases at J; junction bases unmatched: 6. The CDR3 is made up of 15 amino acids. The CDR3 DNA reads TGTGCCAGCAGTTTTGGGGACAGGGTAGACTACGAGCAGTACTTC. Residues: CASSFGDRVDYEQYF.

This clonotype showed up just a few times. The rearrangement uses TRBV2 and TRBJ1-6, with 7 bases aligning to TRBD1. Per germline, CDR1 SNHLY and CDR2 FYNNEI. Germline trimming cut 9 bases from V and 5 bases from J; bases unmatched to any gene: 4. The CDR3 contains 13 residues. The CDR3 reads CARAGQNNSPLHF. CDR3 coding DNA: TGTGCCAGGGCGGGACAGAATAATTCACCCCTCCACTTT. Based on the CDR3 plus reference TRBV2 and TRBJ1-6, the full variable domain is EPEVTQTPSHQVTQMGQEVILRCVPISNHLYFYWYRQILGQKVEFLVSFYNNEISEKSEIFDDQFSVERPDGSNFTLKIRSTKLEDSAMYFCARAGQNNSPLHFGNGTRLTVT.

The chain joins TRBV5-1 to TRBJ2-2; 13 bases line up with TRBD2. J was trimmed by 6 bases and V by 4 bases; bases with no gene match: 6. The germline V gene encodes CDR1 SGHRS and CDR2 YFSETQ. CDR3 size: 16 residues. CDR3 in amino acids: CASSLWTSGGPGELFF. CDR3 in DNA: TGCGCCAGCAGCCTCTGGACTAGCGGGGGACCCGGGGAGCTGTTTTTT.

DNA for the CDR3: TGCGCCAGCAGCTTAGGGACTAGCGGGAGACGAAAGTTCTTC. The encoded protein is CASSLGTSGRRKFF. The genes are TRBV5-1 and TRBJ2-1; 14 positions agree with TRBD2. With 2 bases clipped from V and 14 bases from J, the junction kept 6 bases outside the gene matches. The CDR3 length is 14 residues. The germline V gene has CDR1 SGHRS and CDR2 YFSETQ.

V gene TRBV4-3 combines with J gene TRBJ2-7; D uncertain. Germline CDR1 and CDR2: LGHNA and YSLEER. The CDR3 sequence is 14 residues long. Trimming left V 0 bases short and J 6 bases short, with 12 bases between. CDR3: CASSQDRNTPEQYF. The DNA of the CDR3 is TGCGCCAGCAGCCAAGATCGGAACACGCCCGAGCAGTACTTC.

This clonotype was counted a few times. The genes are TRBV12-3 or TRBV12-4 and TRBJ1-1; unclear D gene. Between the trimmed V and J ends, which lost 6 bases and 5 bases, there was a span of 25 bases. The CDR3 is made up of 17 amino acids. The CDR3 sequence is CASSLLLMPTPGTEAFF. CDR3 sequence (DNA): TGTGCCAGCAGCCTATTATTAATGCCTACCCCCGGTACTGAAGCTTTCTTT.

This clonotype was seen a handful of times. In DNA, the CDR3 is TGTGCCAGCAGCCCCCGAATTCGGAGCGGGCGCCGCTACGAGCAGTACTTC. This encodes CASSPRIRSGRRYEQYF. The chain recombines TRBV6-2 or TRBV6-3 with TRBJ2-7, with D maybe TRBD2 (6 bases). The CDR3 extends over 17 amino acids. Trimming shortened V by 6 bases and J by 3 bases, and 24 bases separated the two germline ends. Germline V gene data show CDR1 as MNHEY and CDR2 as SVGEGT.

This clonotype has a handful of counts. This chain links TRBV13 with TRBJ2-5; no firm D call. CDR1 and CDR2 (germline): PRHDT, FYEKMQ (reference sequence). Deletions cut 2 bases from V and 2 bases from J, with 15 bases between. The CDR3 totals 16 residues. The CDR3 sequence is CASSLFGRRLQETQYF. CDR3 DNA: TGTGCCAGCAGCTTATTTGGCAGGCGACTTCAAGAGACCCAGTACTTC.

In this sample, this clonotype turned up a few times. The CDR3 loop reads CASSQDRTGVAYEQYF. CDR3 coding DNA: TGCGCCAGCAGCCAAGATAGGACAGGGGTGGCCTACGAGCAGTACTTC. The chain joins TRBV4-3 to TRBJ2-7, with 9 bases aligning to TRBD1. This CDR3 is 16 amino acids long. J was trimmed by 2 bases and V by 0 bases; bases with no gene match: 5. Germline lookup yields CDR1 LGHNA and CDR2 YSLEER.

This chain joins TRBV11-1 and TRBJ2-6; D call uncertain. This CDR3 comprises 20 residues. Trimming removed 5 bases from V and 0 bases from J, with 23 bases in between. Germline-derived CDR1 and CDR2 are SGHAT and FQDESV (reference sequence). CDR3 DNA sequence: TGTGCCAGCAGCCCCCCCTACGGGTCCCCCCCGGGCTCTGGGGCCAACGTCCTGACTTTC. Translating it yields CASSPPYGSPPGSGANVLTF.

This chain links TRBV2 with TRBJ2-3; D is unclear. Germline V lookup: CDR1 SNHLY, CDR2 FYNNEI. Trimming took off 2 bases at V and 2 bases at J, with 5 bases between the two ends. This CDR3 has 13 amino acids. The CDR3 region is CASSEWSTDTQYF. In nucleotides, the CDR3 is TGTGCCAGCAGTGAATGGTCCACAGATACGCAGTATTTT.

The V call is TRBV7-2, the J call TRBJ2-1; TRBD1 matches 8 bases. J was trimmed by 2 bases and V by 7 bases; bases with no gene match: 7. Per the germline V gene, CDR1 is SGHTA and CDR2 is FQGNSA. The CDR3 runs to 15 residues. The CDR3 DNA sequence: TGTGCCAGCACTCCACAGGGGGATCCCTACAATGAGCAGTTCTTC. Translated, it gives CASTPQGDPYNEQFF.

This chain's CDR3 is CAIRGGTGKNNEQFF. As DNA, the CDR3 is TGTGCCATCAGGGGGGGGACAGGGAAAAACAATGAGCAGTTCTTC. V and J are TRBV10-3 and TRBJ2-1; 9 bases match TRBD1. There are 15 residues in the CDR3. CDR1 and CDR2 from the germline V gene are ENHRY and SYGVKD. The V gene end was trimmed by 6 bases and the J gene end by 5 bases; junction bases not matched to a gene: 8.

The chain carries TRBV6-5 and TRBJ2-1; D gene ambiguous. The CDR3 sequence is 12 residues long. V lost 2 bases and J 8 bases, leaving 7 bases between the germline ends. Germline CDR1 MNHEY, CDR2 SVGAGI. The CDR3 is CASSYGNHEQFF. As DNA, the CDR3 is TGTGCCAGCAGTTACGGCAACCATGAGCAGTTCTTC.

The rearrangement links TRBV29-1 to TRBJ2-7; 9 positions agree with TRBD1. The trim removed 5 bases at V and 6 bases at J, leaving 5 bases unmatched. Germline assignment: CDR1 SQVTM and CDR2 ANQGSEA. The length of the CDR3 is 12 residues. CDR3 sequence reads: CSVRDREFEQYF. CDR3 DNA sequence: TGCAGCGTTCGGGACAGGGAGTTCGAGCAGTACTTC.

This clonotype was observed many times. The chain links TRBV5-1 to TRBJ1-4; no clear D gene. Per germline, CDR1 SGHRS and CDR2 YFSETQ. This CDR3 spans 15 amino acids. Trimming took off 0 bases at V and 0 bases at J, with 6 bases between the two ends. The CDR3 spells CASSLVGATNEKLFF. CDR3 coding DNA: TGCGCCAGCAGCTTGGTGGGAGCAACTAATGAAAAACTGTTTTTT. The full variable domain, with the rest looked up from reference TRBV5-1 and TRBJ1-4, is KAGVTQTPRYLIKTRGQQVTLSCSPISGHRSVSWYQQTPGQGLQFLFEYFSETQRNKGNFPGRFSGRQFSNSRSEMNVSTLELGDSALYLCASSLVGATNEKLFFGSGTQLSVL.

This clonotype came up a few times. The V call is TRBV7-9, the J call TRBJ2-3; D is possibly TRBD1 (6 bases). Per the germline V gene, CDR1 is SEHNR and CDR2 is FQNEAQ (reference sequence). This CDR3 has 15 amino acids. The V end was cut by 1 base, the J end by 3 bases, with 11 bases between. CDR3 DNA sequence: TGTGCCAGCAGCTTAGGGACAGCAGGTACAGATACGCAGTATTTT. It codes for CASSLGTAGTDTQYF.

A few counts support this clonotype. V and J are TRBV5-1 and TRBJ2-3; TRBD2 aligns across 8 bases. This CDR3 has 13 residues. From germline, CDR1 is SGHRS and CDR2 YFSETQ. V shed 2 bases, J shed 5 bases, and the junction held 1 base outside the gene matches. CDR3 nucleotides: TGCGCCAGCAGCTTTAGCGGGGAAGATACGCAGTATTTT. This codes for CASSFSGEDTQYF.

V is TRBV20-1 and J is TRBJ2-1, with 11 nucleotides matching TRBD2. V shed 0 bases, J shed 9 bases, and the junction held 10 bases outside the gene matches. The CDR3 sequence is 16 residues long. Germline V lookup: CDR1 DFQATT, CDR2 SNEGSKA (reference sequence). The CDR3 here is CSARDLLAGGQGEQFF. CDR3 nucleotides: TGCAGTGCTAGAGACCTCTTAGCGGGGGGGCAGGGTGAGCAGTTCTTC.

This clonotype came up many times. The chain has TRBV6-5 and TRBJ2-2; TRBD1 aligns across 7 bases. Unmatched junction bases numbered 23, after V lost 5 bases and J lost 2 bases. The germline CDR1 and CDR2 sequences are MNHEY and SVGAGI. The CDR3 spans 21 residues. The DNA for the CDR3 is TGTGCCAGCAGTCCCTTTTTGACCCCCGTATACGACAGGGTAAACACCGGGGAGCTGTTTTTT. Protein: CASSPFLTPVYDRVNTGELFF.